This T cell receptor beta chain was found in a study of T cell changes during pregnancy in multiple sclerosis. V dropped 5 bases and J dropped 3; count of bases not matched to a gene: 6. The CDR3 length is 15 residues. Germline lookup yields CDR1 SGHTA and CDR2 FQGTGA. The assay was immunoSEQ multiplex PCR, and TCRdb's table has in-frame clones only and misses some. Here the sample spans some 50,000 clones, 92% being singletons. The V gene is TRBV7-3, the J gene TRBJ2-3; 9 positions match TRBD2. Sequenced material: CD4+ T cells from peripheral blood mononuclear cells, taken in the second trimester of pregnancy. This TCR came from a female donor with multiple sclerosis, enrolled in a pregnancy study. The CDR3: CASSPFAGGTDTQYF. As DNA, the CDR3 is TGTGCCAGCAGCCCCTTTGCGGGAGGGACAGATACGCAGTATTTT.